The sequence of this TCR beta chain was determined in a study of T cells in tuberculosis. Findings of the study overall: Active tuberculosis alpha repertoires lay closer to GMM-specific TCRs than controls'.

Clones were sequenced by immunoSEQ multiplex PCR, and TCRdb holds only the in-frame ones, with some missing. The repertoire holds under 50,000 clones, roughly 95% seen once, with approximately 4.2% in the top ten. Time point of the sample: new active TB diagnosis, blood taken before or within 7 days of starting treatment. Trimming cost V 7 bases and J 8 bases, with 14 bases left between them. The CDR3 runs to 12 residues. A remark on this clone: What it recognizes is unknown.

Sequences were derived from PBMCs, sampled at tuberculosis diagnosis. The chain combines TRBV23-1 with TRBJ1-2, with D perhaps matching TRBD1 (5 bases). TRBV23-1 counts as an open reading frame of uncertain function. The clonotype comes from an adult with tuberculosis. In DNA, the CDR3 is TGCGCCAGCACCCAGGGCTCCGGGGGCTACACCTTC. Protein: CASTQGSGGYTF.